Listed below are T cell receptor beta chains from one sample, sequenced in a study of T cells in tuberculosis. Libraries were prepared by immunoSEQ multiplex PCR; TCRdb keeps only in-frame clonotypes and omits some of them. Of tens of thousands of clones in the sample, 90% to 95% were seen once. Input material: PBMCs. The receptors stem from a donor aged 10-29 years with latent tuberculosis or without tuberculosis infection. CDR3s include the opening cysteine and the closing phenylalanine or tryptophan. The D gene is left open where the match is weak. Clone size appears in some rows only: once, few, many, or a class for an expanded clone.

V gene	clone size	D gene	J gene	CDR3 protein	CDR3 DNA
TRBV6-5	once	TRBD1	TRBJ2-7	CASSFGQGRYEQYF	TGTGCCAGCAGCTTTGGACAGGGACGCTACGAGCAGTACTTC
TRBV30	.	.	TRBJ2-5	CAWSTQRTRWTKTQYF	TGTGCCTGGAGTACTCAGCGGACCCGTTGGACGAAGACCCAGTACTTC
TRBV6-5	.	.	TRBJ2-1	CASSPPGRYYNEQFF	TGTGCCAGCAGCCCCCCCGGGAGATACTACAATGAGCAGTTCTTC
TRBV25-1	.	.	TRBJ1-1	CASSEVSGSRVTEAFF	TGTGCCAGCAGTGAGGTTTCGGGAAGCCGGGTCACTGAAGCTTTCTTT
TRBV9	.	.	TRBJ1-6	CASSVGGAAAGNSPLHF	TGTGCCAGCAGCGTAGGAGGGGCGGCGGCGGGGAATTCACCCCTCCACTTT
TRBV19	.	TRBD2	TRBJ2-1	CASTNGLAGYNEQFF	TGTGCCAGTACTAACGGACTAGCGGGTTACAATGAGCAGTTCTTC
TRBV25-1	.	TRBD2	TRBJ2-7	CASSERLAGSSYEQYF	TGTGCCAGCAGTGAAAGACTAGCGGGGAGCTCCTACGAGCAGTACTTC
TRBV6-6	.	.	TRBJ1-1	CASSYSGPGTSFEAFF	TGTGCCAGCAGTTACTCGGGACCCGGGACAAGTTTTGAAGCTTTCTTT
TRBV5-6	.	TRBD1	TRBJ1-1	CASSPDREEAFF	TGTGCCAGCAGCCCCGACAGGGAGGAAGCTTTCTTT
TRBV7-2	.	TRBD2	TRBJ2-7	CASSLTSGSYEQYF	TGTGCCAGCAGCTTGACTAGCGGGAGCTACGAGCAGTACTTC
TRBV19	.	TRBD2	TRBJ2-1	CASTERGVSYNEQFF	TGTGCCAGTACTGAGCGGGGGGTCTCCTACAATGAGCAGTTCTTC
TRBV13	.	TRBD1	TRBJ1-2	CASSSLGTGNGYTF	TGTGCCAGCAGCTCCCTTGGGACAGGGAATGGCTACACCTTC
TRBV14	.	.	TRBJ1-4	CASSQVIGDIREKLFF	TGTGCCAGCAGCCAAGTGATCGGGGACATTCGGGAAAAACTGTTTTTT
TRBV14	.	TRBD1	TRBJ2-1	CASSLMGQGFKNEQFF	TGTGCCAGCAGCCTGATGGGACAGGGGTTTAAGAATGAGCAGTTCTTC
TRBV29-1	.	.	TRBJ1-2	CSVEEGVFYGYTF	TGCAGCGTTGAAGAAGGGGTATTCTATGGCTACACCTTC
TRBV2	.	TRBD1	TRBJ2-7	CASSEWTGDSYEQYF	TGTGCCAGCAGTGAGTGGACAGGAGATTCCTACGAGCAGTACTTC
TRBV7-3	.	TRBD2	TRBJ2-3	CASSLGAGGSTDTQYF	TGTGCCAGCAGCTTAGGAGCGGGGGGTAGCACAGATACGCAGTATTTT
TRBV9	.	TRBD1	TRBJ2-7	CASSAGQGRPYEQYF	TGTGCCAGCAGCGCTGGACAGGGAAGACCCTACGAGCAGTACTTC
TRBV4-1	.	TRBD1	TRBJ2-7	CASSQDLLRQGGLGEQYF	TGCGCCAGCAGCCAAGATCTATTACGACAGGGGGGCCTCGGGGAGCAGTACTTC
TRBV27	.	TRBD2	TRBJ2-1	CASSYLAGNYNEQFF	TGTGCCAGCAGTTACTTAGCGGGTAACTACAATGAGCAGTTCTTC
TRBV19	.	TRBD1	TRBJ1-2	CASSPQRDRVSGYTF	TGTGCCAGTAGTCCTCAAAGGGACAGGGTAAGCGGCTACACCTTC
TRBV4-1	.	.	TRBJ2-4	CASSQDQGLAKNIQYF	TGCGCCAGCAGCCAAGATCAGGGCCTAGCCAAAAACATTCAGTACTTC
TRBV13	.	TRBD1	TRBJ1-2	CASSSSGQGWGYTF	TGTGCCAGCAGCTCCTCCGGACAGGGGTGGGGCTACACCTTC
TRBV5-6	.	TRBD2	TRBJ2-1	CASTSFLAGGDYNEQFF	TGTGCCAGCACCTCGTTTCTAGCGGGAGGGGATTACAATGAGCAGTTCTTC
TRBV6-6	.	TRBD1	TRBJ1-1	CASSSTGGTEAFF	TGTGCCAGCAGTTCTACAGGGGGCACTGAAGCTTTCTTT
TRBV11-1	.	.	TRBJ1-2	CASSPGTYGYGYTF	TGTGCCAGCAGCCCCGGGACATATGGCTATGGCTACACCTTC
TRBV27	.	TRBD1	TRBJ1-1	CASSSTTGRMNTEAFF	TGTGCCAGCAGTTCAACGACAGGGCGAATGAACACTGAAGCTTTCTTT
TRBV2	few	.	TRBJ2-7	CASRERTQYF	TGTGCCAGCAGGGAGAGAACTCAGTACTTC
TRBV6-5	.	.	TRBJ2-2	CASSRGPNTGELFF	TGTGCCAGCTCGCGAGGGCCGAACACCGGGGAGCTGTTTTTT
TRBV30	.	.	TRBJ2-2	CAWSDGVGRELFF	TGTGCCTGGAGTGACGGGGTGGGGAGGGAGCTGTTTTTT
TRBV18	.	TRBD1	TRBJ1-5	CASSPPLGGRDGQPQHF	TGTGCCAGCTCACCACCCTTAGGGGGCCGAGACGGTCAGCCCCAGCATTTT
TRBV5-4	.	.	TRBJ2-1	CASSLALRDNEQFF	TGTGCCAGCAGCTTGGCCCTCCGTGACAATGAGCAGTTCTTC
TRBV2	.	TRBD2	TRBJ2-3	CARGATSGGWGERTDTQYF	TGTGCCAGAGGCGCGACTAGCGGGGGGTGGGGAGAGCGCACAGATACGCAGTATTTT
TRBV13	.	TRBD1	TRBJ1-1	CASSLQGMNTEAFF	TGTGCCAGCAGCCTACAGGGGATGAACACTGAAGCTTTCTTT
TRBV7-9	.	.	TRBJ2-1	CASSYDEQFF	TGTGCCAGCTCCTATGATGAGCAGTTCTTC
TRBV28	.	TRBD1	TRBJ1-5	CASITGTGSNQPQHF	TGTGCCAGCATTACCGGGACAGGGAGCAATCAGCCCCAGCATTTT
TRBV4-1	.	TRBD1	TRBJ1-2	CASSQGGARGSDYGYTF	TGCGCCAGCAGCCAAGGAGGGGCCAGGGGGTCGGACTATGGCTACACCTTC
TRBV5-1	.	TRBD2	TRBJ2-2	CASSLAVLAGDTGELFF	TGCGCCAGCAGCTTGGCCGTCCTAGCGGGAGATACCGGGGAGCTGTTTTTT
TRBV7-8	.	.	TRBJ2-7	CASSSDPGGVSEQYF	TGTGCCAGCAGCTCGGACCCAGGCGGGGTTTCCGAGCAGTACTTC
TRBV15	.	TRBD1	TRBJ1-5	CATSKAGGLGNQPQHF	TGTGCCACCAGCAAGGCAGGGGGACTGGGCAATCAGCCCCAGCATTTT